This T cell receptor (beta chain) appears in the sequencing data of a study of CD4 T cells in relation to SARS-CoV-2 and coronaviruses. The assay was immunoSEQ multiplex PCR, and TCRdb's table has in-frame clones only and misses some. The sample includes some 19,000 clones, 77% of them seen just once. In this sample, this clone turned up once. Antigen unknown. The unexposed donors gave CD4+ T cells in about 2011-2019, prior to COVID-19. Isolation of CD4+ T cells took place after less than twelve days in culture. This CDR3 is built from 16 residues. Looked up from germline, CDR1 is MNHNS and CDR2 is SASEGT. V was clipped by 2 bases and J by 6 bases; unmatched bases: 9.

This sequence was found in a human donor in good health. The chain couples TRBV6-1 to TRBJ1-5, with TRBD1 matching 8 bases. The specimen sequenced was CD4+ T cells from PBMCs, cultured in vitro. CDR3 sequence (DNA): TGTGCCAGCAGTGAACTTCAGACAGGGGTCGGTCAGCCCCAGCATTTT. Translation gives CASSELQTGVGQPQHF.